These T cell receptor beta chains were read from a single sample in a study of T-cell reconstitution after alpha-beta-depleted transplantation in children. TCRdb fed the PCR reads into MiXCR, producing one record per CDR3 protein. Of roughly 500,000 distinct CDR3 sequences in the sample, 32% were seen once. The source was PBMCs from the stem cell graft donor, collected from the stem cell graft. These receptors were collected from a human donor who donated a stem cell graft to a child with aplastic anemia. CDR3s include the opening cysteine and the closing phenylalanine or tryptophan. The D gene is left open where the match is weak. Some rows mark clone size as missing; the rest say once, few, many or name a class of expanded clone.

d_call,j_call,clone_size,v_call,cdr3_nt,cdr3_aa
TRBD2,TRBJ2-3,NA,TRBV2,TGTGCCAGCAGTGAAGCATTAGCGGGCGGCACAGATACGCAGTATTTT,CASSEALAGGTDTQYF
TRBD2,TRBJ2-2,few,TRBV12-3/TRBV12-4,TGTGCCAGCAGTTTTCGGGGGGAGAACACCGGGGAGCTGTTTTTT,CASSFRGENTGELFF
TRBD1,TRBJ2-5,NA,TRBV29-1,TGCAGCGTTGCTAACAGGGGCAGTACGGAGACCCAGTACTTC,CSVANRGSTETQYF
TRBD2,TRBJ2-3,NA,TRBV4-3,TGCGCCAGCAGCCAGGAAACGACTAGCGGTACAGATACGCAGTATTTT,CASSQETTSGTDTQYF
TRBD2,TRBJ2-4,few,TRBV29-1,TGCAGCCATCACAAGCTAGCGGGAGACAAAAACATTCAGTACTTC,CSHHKLAGDKNIQYF
TRBD2,TRBJ2-2,NA,TRBV20-1,TGCAGTGCTAGAGACCGACTAGCGGGTATCCGATCCGGGGAGCTGTTTTTT,CSARDRLAGIRSGELFF
TRBD2,TRBJ2-5,NA,TRBV7-2,TGTGCCAGCAGCTCAACTAGCGGGAGGGGAGAGGAGACCCAGTACTTC,CASSSTSGRGEETQYF
NA,TRBJ2-5,NA,TRBV7-6,TGTGCCAGCAGCTCCCGCCGGGACTGGTATAATTCGGAGACCCAGTACTTC,CASSSRRDWYNSETQYF
NA,TRBJ2-1,few,TRBV12-3/TRBV12-4,TGTGCCAGCAGTTTAAGTCGGATCCCCTACAATGAGCAGTTCTTC,CASSLSRIPYNEQFF
NA,TRBJ1-2,NA,TRBV6-1,TGTGCCAGCAGAAGGGACTCCCCAAACGGCTATGGCTACACCTTC,CASRRDSPNGYGYTF
NA,TRBJ1-1,NA,TRBV18,TGTGCCAGCTCAGCTAATCCGCCGGGAGCTAACACTGAAGCTTTCTTT,CASSANPPGANTEAFF
NA,TRBJ2-5,NA,TRBV6-5,TGTGCCAGCAGTTACAGCTCTCTGCCAGGAGAGACCCAGTACTTC,CASSYSSLPGETQYF
TRBD1,TRBJ1-5,NA,TRBV7-2,TGTGCCAGCAGGCCTACAGGGGGCGATTACCAGCCCCAGCATTTT,CASRPTGGDYQPQHF
NA,TRBJ2-5,NA,TRBV7-3,TGTGCCAGCAGCCCACAACAGGGATCCCAAGAGACCCAGTACTTC,CASSPQQGSQETQYF
NA,TRBJ1-6,NA,TRBV12-3/TRBV12-4,TGTGCCAGCAGCCTAAATGAGTCACCCCTCCACTTT,CASSLNESPLHF
NA,TRBJ1-1,NA,TRBV11-2,TGTGCCAGCAGCTTGCCCCGGAGGATATCGGGGCCTCTCGGGACTGAAGCTTTCTTT,CASSLPRRISGPLGTEAFF
NA,TRBJ2-2,NA,TRBV5-1,TGCACCAGCAGCTTGGGACGGGATCCCACCGGGGAGCTGTTTTTT,CTSSLGRDPTGELFF
TRBD1,TRBJ2-1,NA,TRBV10-3,TGTGCCATCAGTGACACCCGGGACAGGGTGAACAATGAGCAGTTCTTC,CAISDTRDRVNNEQFF
NA,TRBJ2-6,few,TRBV6-2/TRBV6-3,TGTGCCAGCAGTTACGTTGGGGAGACCACCCGCTCTGGGGCCAACGTCCTGACTTTC,CASSYVGETTRSGANVLTF
NA,TRBJ1-5,NA,TRBV3-1,TGTGCCAGCAGCCAAAGCCACACGAGGTATAGCAATCAGCCCCAGCATTTT,CASSQSHTRYSNQPQHF
TRBD2,TRBJ2-1,NA,TRBV20-1,TGCAGTGCTGGCGGGACTAGCGGGCATGAGCAGTTCTTC,CSAGGTSGHEQFF
NA,TRBJ2-1,few,TRBV29-1,TGCAGCGTTGAAGATCCAAGCCGGGACATTATGTTCTTC,CSVEDPSRDIMFF
NA,TRBJ2-5,few,TRBV7-2,TGTGCCAGCAGCTTAGTAGGACGGAACCAAGAGACCCAGTACTTC,CASSLVGRNQETQYF
TRBD1,TRBJ2-1,NA,TRBV18,TGTGCCAGCTCACCACGGAGACAGGGCGGCTCCTACAATGAGCAGTTCTTC,CASSPRRQGGSYNEQFF
NA,TRBJ1-1,few,TRBV7-2,TGTGCCAGCGCCGCCCTCGCAGGTGGCACTGAAGCTTTCTTT,CASAALAGGTEAFF
NA,TRBJ1-5,NA,TRBV12-3/TRBV12-4,TGTGCCAGCAGAGTGGGGGGGCAGGGTCAGCCCCAGCATTTT,CASRVGGQGQPQHF
TRBD2,TRBJ2-1,few,TRBV18,TGTGCCAGCTCACCTAGCGGGAAACGCGATGAGCAGTTCTTC,CASSPSGKRDEQFF
NA,TRBJ1-2,NA,TRBV7-9,TGTGCCAGCAGCTTACCCCTTCAACACTCTAACTATGGCTACACCTTC,CASSLPLQHSNYGYTF
NA,TRBJ1-2,few,TRBV12-3/TRBV12-4,TGTGCCAGCAGTTTAAGGGTCCCTGCCACCTTC,CASSLRVPATF
TRBD2,TRBJ2-4,few,TRBV19,TGTGCCAGTACCCCTAGCGGCCCCGGGGCCAAAAACATTCAGTACTTC,CASTPSGPGAKNIQYF
NA,TRBJ2-7,few,TRBV7-2,TGTGCCAGCAGCTTAGACTTGCGTAGCTCCTACGAGCAGTACTTC,CASSLDLRSSYEQYF
NA,TRBJ2-7,NA,TRBV29-1,TGCAGCGTTCCGGCCCCCCAAAGTTCCTACGAGCAGTACTTC,CSVPAPQSSYEQYF
TRBD1,TRBJ1-6,NA,TRBV5-1,TGCGCCAGCAGCTTGGCCAGGGGGGCATCTAATTCACCCCTCCACTTT,CASSLARGASNSPLHF
NA,TRBJ1-5,few,TRBV6-2/TRBV6-3,TGTGCCAGCAGTGACACCCTCCCACGGCCCCAGCATTTT,CASSDTLPRPQHF
NA,TRBJ1-6,few,TRBV27,TGTGCCAGCAGTTTATCGACGGGGGGCTCGGGGACCCTCCACTTT,CASSLSTGGSGTLHF
NA,TRBJ1-1,NA,TRBV15,TGTGCCACCAGCAGAGATTCAGGTGAAAGAGAAGCTTTCTTT,CATSRDSGEREAFF
NA,TRBJ2-3,NA,TRBV7-9,TGTGCCAGCAGCTGGAGGTTGCGGGAAGATAGCACAGATACGCAGTATTTT,CASSWRLREDSTDTQYF
TRBD2,TRBJ2-1,NA,TRBV29-1,TGCAGCGTTGGGAGACTAGCGACTTCGACCTACAATGAGCAGTTCTTC,CSVGRLATSTYNEQFF
NA,TRBJ2-4,few,TRBV27,TGTGCCAGCAGTAGATCCAGGGGACTAATGGCCAAAAACATTCAGTACTTC,CASSRSRGLMAKNIQYF
NA,TRBJ1-3,NA,TRBV7-2,TGTGCCAGCAGCGCAGGGAGAACTGGAAACCCCATATATTTT,CASSAGRTGNPIYF
NA,TRBJ2-2,few,TRBV25-1,TGTGCCAGCAGTGAATATGCTGCGGGCGGGGAGCTGTTTTTT,CASSEYAAGGELFF
TRBD2,TRBJ2-1,few,TRBV11-2,TGTGCCAGCACGACGACTAGCGGATACAATGAGCAGTTCTTC,CASTTTSGYNEQFF
TRBD1,TRBJ2-1,NA,TRBV27,TGTGCCAGCAGTTCGTTGACAGGGGGCCCCTACAATGAGCAGTTCTTC,CASSSLTGGPYNEQFF
NA,TRBJ1-4,NA,TRBV29-1,TGCAGCGTTGCCGGACAGTCGTATAATGAAAAACTGTTTTTT,CSVAGQSYNEKLFF